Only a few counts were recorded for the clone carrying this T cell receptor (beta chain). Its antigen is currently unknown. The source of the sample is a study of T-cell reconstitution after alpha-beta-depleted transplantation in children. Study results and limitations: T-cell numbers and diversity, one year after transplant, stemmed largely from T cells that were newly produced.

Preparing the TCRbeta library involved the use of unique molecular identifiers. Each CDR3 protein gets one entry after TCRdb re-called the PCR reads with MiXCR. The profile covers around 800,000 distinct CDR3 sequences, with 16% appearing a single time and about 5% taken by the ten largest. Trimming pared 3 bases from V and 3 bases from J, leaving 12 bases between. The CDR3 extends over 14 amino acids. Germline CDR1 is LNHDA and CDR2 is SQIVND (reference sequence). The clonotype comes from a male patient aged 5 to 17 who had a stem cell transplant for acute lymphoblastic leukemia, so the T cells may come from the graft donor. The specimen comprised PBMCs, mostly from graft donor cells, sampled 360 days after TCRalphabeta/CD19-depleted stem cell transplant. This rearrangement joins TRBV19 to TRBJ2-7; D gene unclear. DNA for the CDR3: TGTGCCAGTAGTATCACACTCAGGATCTACGAGCAGTACTTC. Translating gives CASSITLRIYEQYF.